A selection of T cell receptor beta chains follows, all from one sample in a study of identical twins. TCRdb reprocessed the 5' RACE reads with MiXCR, giving one entry per CDR3 protein. The sample includes 500,000 to 550,000 distinct CDR3 sequences, about 20% of them seen just once. These data were also reused for a study on T cells expressing NK-cell markers.

Sequenced material: CD4+ T cells sorted from blood. These receptors originate from a woman between 18 and 29 years old in good health. Each CDR3 is given with its conserved first and last residue. A D gene is named only where the DNA matches it firmly. Part of the rows lack a size; the others show once, few, many or a class for expanded clones.

v_gene	j_gene	abundance	d_gene	len	CDR3nt	CDR3aa
TRBV18	TRBJ2-5	NA	TRBD1	13	TGTGCCAGCTCAAAGGACAGGTTGGAGACCCAGTACTTC	CASSKDRLETQYF
TRBV20-1	TRBJ2-2	NA	TRBD1	16	TGCAGTGCTAGAGATCGGAGGACAGGCGTCACCGGGGAGCTGTTTTTT	CSARDRRTGVTGELFF
TRBV20-1	TRBJ2-5	few	TRBD2	14	TGCAGTGCTAGTCCCGGGACTACCCTCAAGACCCAGTACTTC	CSASPGTTLKTQYF
TRBV5-1	TRBJ1-4	NA	TRBD1	16	TGCGCCAGCAGCGCGACTGACAGGGGCGGAACGGAAAAACTGTTTTTT	CASSATDRGGTEKLFF
TRBV11-3	TRBJ1-1	NA	NA	14	TGTGCCAGCAGCCCCCGTGAGGTAGGAACTGAAGCTTTCTTT	CASSPREVGTEAFF
TRBV11-1	TRBJ2-3	NA	NA	15	TGTGCCAGCAGCTTAGGCGGCCTCCGCCGGGATACGCAGTATTTT	CASSLGGLRRDTQYF
TRBV5-1	TRBJ2-2	many	NA	13	TGCGCCAGCACGGAACCGAACACCGGGGAGCTGTTTTTT	CASTEPNTGELFF
TRBV29-1	TRBJ2-5	many	NA	13	TGCAGCGTTGGTGTGGGCCCGCAAGAGACCCAGTACTTC	CSVGVGPQETQYF
TRBV6-6	TRBJ2-3	NA	NA	15	TGTGCCAGCAGTTACTCGAAGCAGGGTGCAGATACGCAGTATTTT	CASSYSKQGADTQYF
TRBV6-4	TRBJ1-2	NA	NA	14	TGTGCCAGCAGCCCCGACAGGAGCTCCTATGGCTACACCTTC	CASSPDRSSYGYTF
TRBV3-1	TRBJ2-4	few	NA	15	TGTGCCAGCAGCCAAGTTTCACTAGGGGAAAACATTCAGTACTTC	CASSQVSLGENIQYF
TRBV20-1	TRBJ2-7	few	NA	11	TGCAGTGCTAGAGTCCAGGCCGAGCAGTACTTC	CSARVQAEQYF
TRBV19	TRBJ2-3	few	TRBD2	13	TGTGCCACTACGGGGGGGCCTGGTTTGGAGGAGTATTTT	CATTGGPGLEEYF
TRBV9	TRBJ2-5	NA	NA	15	TGTGCCAGCAGCGTGAGAGCGTCGTACCAAGAGACCCAGTACTTC	CASSVRASYQETQYF
TRBV10-2	TRBJ1-3	many	NA	16	TGCGCCAGCAGTGGGTGGACCGACAACTCTGGAAACACCATATATTTT	CASSGWTDNSGNTIYF
TRBV5-5	TRBJ1-2	NA	NA	13	TGTGCCAGCAGAAATCAAGTCGGCTATGGCTACACCTTC	CASRNQVGYGYTF
TRBV13	TRBJ2-1	many	NA	14	TGTGCCAGCACCCCCTCTCTAGCGAACAATGAGCAGTTCTTC	CASTPSLANNEQFF
TRBV5-5	TRBJ2-7	few	NA	15	TGTGCCAGCAGCTTGAGTAATCTAGCTGCGTGGGAGCAGTACTTC	CASSLSNLAAWEQYF
TRBV20-1	TRBJ2-1	few	TRBD2	16	TGCAGTGCTAGGCTGCCTAGCGGGGGGTACTACAATGAGCAGTTCTTC	CSARLPSGGYYNEQFF
TRBV20-1	TRBJ2-2	many	TRBD2	15	TGCAGTGCTAGAGTTACTAGCGGGAGTACCGGGGAGCTGTTTTTT	CSARVTSGSTGELFF
TRBV7-2	TRBJ2-5	few	NA	16	TGTGCCAGCAGCTTAGGGTGGATAGCGGTCCAAGAGACCCAGTACTTC	CASSLGWIAVQETQYF
TRBV27	TRBJ2-5	NA	TRBD1	14	TGTGCCAGCAGCCGGGACAGGGTGATGAAGACCCAGTACTTC	CASSRDRVMKTQYF
TRBV7-9	TRBJ2-4	few	NA	15	TGTGCCAGCAGCTTACGGGGGAGCCGTCAAAACATTCAGTACTTC	CASSLRGSRQNIQYF
TRBV29-1	TRBJ2-7	NA	TRBD1	16	TGCAGCGTCAAAAACCCTCCCGGGACAGGATCCTACGAGCAGTACTTC	CSVKNPPGTGSYEQYF
TRBV7-9	TRBJ2-3	NA	TRBD2	17	TGTGCCAGCAGCTTAGTTCTAGCGGGGGACCTCACAGATACGCAGTATTTT	CASSLVLAGDLTDTQYF
TRBV3-1	TRBJ1-2	NA	NA	13	TGTGCCAGCAGCCAAGACCCAGGGGTCGGCTACACCTTC	CASSQDPGVGYTF